These 20 T cell receptor beta chains were all obtained from the same sample, sequenced in a study of beta chain features in type 1 diabetes. Every isolated RNA sample was fully reverse transcribed, so sequencing captured expressed TCRB transcripts. The method was immunoSEQ multiplex PCR; TCRdb's version includes in-frame clones alone and lacks a portion of them. Here the sample spans 350,000 to 450,000 clones, more than 13% being singletons. Sequencing was done on a sample of naive CD4+ T cells from blood. The receptor set was obtained from a woman aged 18-29 years in good health.

The sample holds a few counts of this clone. The rearrangement uses TRBV27 and TRBJ2-3, with 7 positions matching TRBD2. CDR3 length: 14 amino acids. The germline CDR1 and CDR2 sequences are MNHEY and SMNVEV (reference sequence). With 5 bases clipped from V and 2 bases from J, the junction kept 4 bases outside the gene matches. The CDR3 DNA sequence: TGTGCCAGCAGTAGGGGACTAACCACAGATACGCAGTATTTT. This codes for CASSRGLTTDTQYF.

The chain combines TRBV30 with TRBJ1-1, with 8 bases aligning to TRBD1. Trimming took 2 bases from V and 3 from J; bases not matched to a gene: 8. The CDR3 length is 15 residues. CDR1 GTSNPN and CDR2 SVGIG come from the germline V gene (reference sequence). For the CDR3, the DNA is TGTGCCTGGAGTAGGACGGGGACAGGCGACACTGAAGCTTTCTTT. It encodes CAWSRTGTGDTEAFF. Drawing the rest from reference TRBV30 and TRBJ1-1, the complete variable domain is SQTIHQWPATLVQPVGSPLSLECTVEGTSNPNLYWYRQAAGRGLQLLFYSVGIGQISSEVPQNLSASRPQDRQFILSSKKLLLSDSGFYLCAWSRTGTGDTEAFFGQGTRLTVV.

This clone was counted between two and nine times. The rearrangement links TRBV7-3 to TRBJ2-3, with 8 bases that match TRBD1. CDR1 is SGHTA, CDR2 FQGTGA, per germline. The CDR3 covers 14 residues. V lost 5 bases, J lost 3 bases, and 4 bases stayed unmatched. The CDR3 here is CASSPTGGTDTQYF. Here the CDR3 DNA reads TGTGCCAGCAGCCCAACAGGGGGTACAGATACGCAGTATTTT.

This clone was seen a few times. The rearrangement links TRBV7-9 to TRBJ2-1; 10 nucleotides align to TRBD2. Per germline, CDR1 SEHNR and CDR2 FQNEAQ (reference sequence). V gave up 5 bases and J gave up 3 bases; unmatched junction bases: 4. The CDR3 is 15 residues long. The DNA for the CDR3 is TGTGCCAGCAGCCATACTAGCGGGAACTACAATGAGCAGTTCTTC. Translated, it gives CASSHTSGNYNEQFF.

A few counts support this clone. The chain has TRBV4-2 and TRBJ2-7; 11 bases fit TRBD2. The V gene end was trimmed by 4 bases and the J gene end by 2 bases; junction bases not matched to a gene: 4. Germline V CDR1 and CDR2: LGHNA, YNFKEQ. The CDR3 covers 15 residues. The CDR3 reads CASSPGTSGAYEQYF. In DNA, the CDR3 is TGTGCCAGCAGCCCCGGGACTAGCGGCGCCTACGAGCAGTACTTC.

This clone was detected only a few times. The chain is built from TRBV28 and TRBJ2-5, with D unresolved. The CDR3 consists of 13 residues. CDR1 is MDHEN, CDR2 SYDVKM, per germline. Between the trimmed V and J ends, which lost 6 bases and 7 bases, there was a span of 15 bases. CDR3 nucleotide sequence: TGTGCCAGCAGCCCGGAGCCAAGTGGGACCCAGTACTTC. Protein: CASSPEPSGTQYF.

This clone was picked up a small number of times. V and J are TRBV30 and TRBJ2-3; 7 nucleotides agree with TRBD1. The CDR3 runs 16 residues. The V segment lost 1 base and the J segment 4 bases; nucleotides outside the gene matches: 11. Germline V gene lookup returns CDR1 GTSNPN and CDR2 SVGIG (reference sequence). DNA for the CDR3: TGTGCCTGGAGTGGCTTATACAGGGGAAGGGCAGATACGCAGTATTTT. This codes for CAWSGLYRGRADTQYF.

V gene TRBV2 combines with J gene TRBJ2-3, with 12 nucleotides matching TRBD2. This CDR3 has 15 amino acids. Trimming cost V 5 bases and J 5 bases; bases outside gene matches: 5. The germline V gene has CDR1 SNHLY and CDR2 FYNNEI. CDR3: CASSRLAGVEDTQYF. The CDR3 DNA follows: TGTGCCAGCAGTAGACTAGCGGGAGTAGAAGATACGCAGTATTTT.

The rearrangement joins TRBV18 to TRBJ2-5; 14 bases agree with TRBD2. J lost 1 base, V lost 7 bases, and 11 bases had no gene match. Germline-derived CDR1 and CDR2 are KGHSH and LQKENI. The CDR3 is made up of 18 amino acids. The CDR3 DNA is TGTGCCAGCTGGGTCGGGACTAGCGGGAGAGACACCCAAGAGACCCAGTACTTC. Amino acids: CASWVGTSGRDTQETQYF.

V gene TRBV28 combines with J gene TRBJ2-1; D is possibly TRBD1 (5 bases). Germline V gene sequence: CDR1 MDHEN, CDR2 SYDVKM. Trimming took 11 bases from V and 6 from J, leaving 11 bases between them. The CDR3 has 11 amino acids. In nucleotides, the CDR3 is TGTGCCTGCCAAGGGGCCAATGAGCAGTTCTTC. Amino acid sequence: CACQGANEQFF.

This rearrangement joins TRBV30 to TRBJ1-1; D call uncertain. The germline V gene encodes CDR1 GTSNPN and CDR2 SVGIG (reference sequence). This CDR3 is 12 amino acids long. The V and J ends lost 0 bases and 3 bases respectively, with 5 bases between them. The CDR3 DNA sequence: TGTGCCTGGAGTGTCGTGTACACTGAAGCTTTCTTT. Translated: CAWSVVYTEAFF.

The CDR3 region is CASKDTLNTEAFF. CDR3 nucleotides: TGTGCCAGCAAAGACACTTTGAACACTGAAGCTTTCTTT. This rearrangement joins TRBV6-6 to TRBJ1-1, with D unclear. Germline CDR1 is MNHNY and CDR2 is SVGAGI (reference sequence). The CDR3 is 13 amino acids. Deletions cut 7 bases from V and 0 bases from J, with 9 bases between.

This clone has just a few counts. Other DNA sequences in this specimen translate into the identical CDR3. The chain joins TRBV2 to TRBJ1-5; D might be TRBD1 (6 bases). Germline CDR1 and CDR2: SNHLY and FYNNEI. V was cut by 3 bases and J by 2 bases, with 11 bases left in between. The CDR3 consists of 15 residues. The CDR3 spells CASSEGGGRNQPQHF. The DNA of the CDR3 is TGTGCCAGCAGTGAGGGGGGGGGCCGCAATCAGCCCCAGCATTTT.

V and J are TRBV10-3 and TRBJ2-1; TRBD2 aligns across 9 bases. The CDR3 contains 19 residues. CDR1 is ENHRY, CDR2 SYGVKD, per germline. Germline trimming cut 6 bases from V and 10 bases from J; bases unmatched to any gene: 25. CDR3 bases: TGTGCCATCAGAGTGGAAACCGGGGAGAGTAGCGGGAGAGTTCGGGAGCAGTTCTTC. Translation gives CAIRVETGESSGRVREQFF.

This clone was seen a few times. The chain has TRBV7-9 and TRBJ2-3; D remains ambiguous. The CDR3 totals 14 residues. Trimming removed 2 bases at V and 0 bases at J, with 6 bases between. Germline-derived CDR1 and CDR2 are SEHNR and FQNEAQ (reference sequence). CDR3 DNA: TGTGCCAGCAGCTTAACACCCAGCACAGATACGCAGTATTTT. It encodes CASSLTPSTDTQYF.

This clone turned up a few times. J is TRBJ2-1 and V is TRBV30; D is possibly TRBD2 (5 bases). The CDR3 loop spans 13 amino acids. Germline CDR1 and CDR2: GTSNPN and SVGIG (reference sequence). With 0 bases removed from V and 7 bases from J, the gap between germline ends came to 10 bases. CDR3 residues: CAWSVSSWNEQFF. The CDR3 DNA is TGTGCCTGGAGTGTATCTAGCTGGAATGAGCAGTTCTTC.

The genes are TRBV14 and TRBJ2-7; D perhaps matches TRBD2 (5 bases). The V gene's germline CDR1 is SGHDN and CDR2 FVKESK. V was cut by 5 bases and J by 5 bases, with 16 bases left in between. CDR3 length: 14 residues. The CDR3 bases are TGTGCCAGCAGCGACCGCGGACGGAGGAACGAGCAGTACTTC. Translation: CASSDRGRRNEQYF.

This clone was observed a few times. The V gene is TRBV6-5, the J gene TRBJ1-2, with D possibly matching TRBD1 (6 bases). The length of the CDR3 is 16 residues. CDR1 and CDR2 from the germline V gene are MNHEY and SVGAGI. V was pared by 0 bases and J by 0 bases, with 11 bases between. CDR3 sequence reads: CASSYSGQIPNYGYTF. The CDR3 DNA follows: TGTGCCAGCAGTTACTCCGGACAGATTCCTAACTATGGCTACACCTTC.

This chain connects TRBV7-2 to TRBJ2-1; weak D call: TRBD1 (6 bases). V was shortened by 4 bases and J by 10 bases, with 14 bases between the two germline ends. This CDR3 spans 13 amino acids. Germline assignment: CDR1 SGHTA and CDR2 FQGNSA. The CDR3 DNA reads TGTGCCAGCAGCTCCCGGACAGTCGGGGAGCAGTTCTTC. This translates into CASSSRTVGEQFF.

V gene TRBV7-2 combines with J gene TRBJ2-1; D uncertain. Trimming shortened V by 0 bases and J by 8 bases, and 11 bases separated the two germline ends. This CDR3 is built from 14 residues. Germline V gene sequence: CDR1 SGHTA, CDR2 FQGNSA. CDR3: CASSLAYRSDEQFF. The CDR3, as DNA: TGTGCCAGCAGCTTAGCGTACAGATCCGATGAGCAGTTCTTC.